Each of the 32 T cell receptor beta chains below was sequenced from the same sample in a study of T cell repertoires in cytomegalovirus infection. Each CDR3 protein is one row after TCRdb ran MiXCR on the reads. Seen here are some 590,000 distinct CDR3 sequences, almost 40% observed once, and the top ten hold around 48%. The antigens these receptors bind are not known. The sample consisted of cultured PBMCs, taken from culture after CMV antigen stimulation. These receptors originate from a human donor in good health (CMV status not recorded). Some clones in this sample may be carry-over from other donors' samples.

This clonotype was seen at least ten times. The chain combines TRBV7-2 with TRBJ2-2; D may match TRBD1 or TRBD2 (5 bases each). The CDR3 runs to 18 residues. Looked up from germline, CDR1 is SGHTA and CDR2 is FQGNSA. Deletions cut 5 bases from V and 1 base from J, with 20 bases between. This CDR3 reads CASSPNALGAGNTGELFF. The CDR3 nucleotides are TGTGCCAGCAGCCCCAACGCGCTTGGGGCGGGGAACACCGGGGAGCTGTTTTTT.

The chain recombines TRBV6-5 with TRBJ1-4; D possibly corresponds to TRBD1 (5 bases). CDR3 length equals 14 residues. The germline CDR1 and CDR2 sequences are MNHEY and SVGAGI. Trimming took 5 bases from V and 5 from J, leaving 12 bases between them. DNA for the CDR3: TGTGCCAGCAGTGCCAGACAGCCAAATGAAAAACTGTTTTTT. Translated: CASSARQPNEKLFF.

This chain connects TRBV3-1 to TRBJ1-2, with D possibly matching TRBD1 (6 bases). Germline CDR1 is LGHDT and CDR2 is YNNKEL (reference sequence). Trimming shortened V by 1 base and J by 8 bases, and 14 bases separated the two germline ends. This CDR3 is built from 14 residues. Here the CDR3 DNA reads TGTGCCAGCAGCCAAGGGGGGGCCCTTGGGGGCTACACCTTC. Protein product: CASSQGGALGGYTF.

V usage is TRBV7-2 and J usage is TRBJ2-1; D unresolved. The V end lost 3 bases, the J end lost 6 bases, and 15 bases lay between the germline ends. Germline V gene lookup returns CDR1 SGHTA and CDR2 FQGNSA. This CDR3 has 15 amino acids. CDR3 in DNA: TGTGCCAGCAGCTTGGACCTAGTAGGGTCCAATGAGCAGTTCTTC. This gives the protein CASSLDLVGSNEQFF.

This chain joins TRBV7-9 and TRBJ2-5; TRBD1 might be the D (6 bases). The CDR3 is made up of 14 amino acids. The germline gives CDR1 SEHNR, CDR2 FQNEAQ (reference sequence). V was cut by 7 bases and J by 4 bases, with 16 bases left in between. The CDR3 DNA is TGTGCCAGCAACAGGGACCATCCCGGAGAGACCCAGTACTTC. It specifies CASNRDHPGETQYF.

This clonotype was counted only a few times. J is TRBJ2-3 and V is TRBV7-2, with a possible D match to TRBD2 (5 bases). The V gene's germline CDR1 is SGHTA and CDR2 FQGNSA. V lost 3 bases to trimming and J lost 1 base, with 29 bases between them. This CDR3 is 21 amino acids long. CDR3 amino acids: CASSFPTQARRSGKGTDTQYF. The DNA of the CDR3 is TGTGCCAGCAGCTTCCCCACTCAGGCTAGGCGGTCGGGAAAGGGCACAGATACGCAGTATTTT.

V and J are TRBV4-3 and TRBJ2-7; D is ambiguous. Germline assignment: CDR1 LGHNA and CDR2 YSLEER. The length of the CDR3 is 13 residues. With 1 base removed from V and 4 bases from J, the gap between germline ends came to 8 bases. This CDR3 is CASSQGDGYEQYF. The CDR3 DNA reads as TGCGCCAGCAGCCAAGGCGACGGGTACGAGCAGTACTTC.

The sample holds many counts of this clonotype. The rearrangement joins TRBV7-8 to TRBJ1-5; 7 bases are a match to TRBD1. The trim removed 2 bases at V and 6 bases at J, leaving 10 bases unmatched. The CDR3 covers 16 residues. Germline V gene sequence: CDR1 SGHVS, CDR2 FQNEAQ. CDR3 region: CASSLRTGDVSQPQHF. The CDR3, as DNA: TGTGCCAGCAGCTTACGAACAGGGGATGTTAGTCAGCCCCAGCATTTT.

The CDR3 DNA reads TGCGCCAGCAGCCAAGAGGCCAGCCTCACCGGGGAGCTGTTTTTT. This encodes CASSQEASLTGELFF. The chain has TRBV4-1 and TRBJ2-2, with D hard to call. Trimming took off 0 bases at V and 4 bases at J, with 9 bases between the two ends. CDR1 is MGHRA and CDR2 is YSYEKL in the germline V gene. The CDR3 is made up of 15 amino acids.

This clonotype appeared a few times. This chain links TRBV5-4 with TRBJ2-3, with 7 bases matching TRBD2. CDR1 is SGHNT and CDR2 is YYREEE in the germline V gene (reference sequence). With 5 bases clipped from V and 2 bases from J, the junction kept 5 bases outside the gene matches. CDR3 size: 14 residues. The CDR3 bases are TGTGCCAGCAGTCTGCGGGGGAACACAGATACGCAGTATTTT. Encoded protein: CASSLRGNTDTQYF.

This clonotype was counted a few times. The CDR3 here is CASSEPSVSYEQYF. Here the CDR3 DNA reads TGCGCCAGCAGTGAGCCTAGCGTCTCCTACGAGCAGTACTTC. The V and J genes are TRBV10-2 and TRBJ2-7; D perhaps matches TRBD2 (6 bases). The germline V and J ends were trimmed by 2 bases and 0 bases, with 8 bases remaining between them. Germline lookup yields CDR1 WSHSY and CDR2 SAAADI. The CDR3 has 14 residues.

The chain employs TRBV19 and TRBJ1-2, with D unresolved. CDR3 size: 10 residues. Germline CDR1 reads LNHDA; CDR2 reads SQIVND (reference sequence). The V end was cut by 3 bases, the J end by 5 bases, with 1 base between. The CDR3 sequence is CASSMYGYTF. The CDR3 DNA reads TGTGCCAGTAGTATGTATGGCTACACCTTC.

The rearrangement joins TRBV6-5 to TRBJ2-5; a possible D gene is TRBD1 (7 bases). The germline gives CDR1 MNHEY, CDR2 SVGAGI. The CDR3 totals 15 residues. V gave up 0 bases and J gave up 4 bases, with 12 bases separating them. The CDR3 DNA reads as TGTGCCAGCAGTTACTCGCCCAGGGGGGCAGAGACCCAGTACTTC. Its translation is CASSYSPRGAETQYF.

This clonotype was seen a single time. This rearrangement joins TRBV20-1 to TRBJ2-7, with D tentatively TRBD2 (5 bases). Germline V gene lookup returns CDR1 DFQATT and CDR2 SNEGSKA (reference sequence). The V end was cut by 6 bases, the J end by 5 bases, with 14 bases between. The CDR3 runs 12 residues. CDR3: CSATTRSNEQYF. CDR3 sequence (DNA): TGCAGTGCGACAACTAGGTCCAACGAGCAGTACTTC.

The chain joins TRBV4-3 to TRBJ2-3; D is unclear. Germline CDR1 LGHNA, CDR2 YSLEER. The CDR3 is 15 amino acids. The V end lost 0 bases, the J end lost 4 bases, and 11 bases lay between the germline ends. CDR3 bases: TGCGCCAGCAGCCAAGATCGCCAGTCCCCAGATACGCAGTATTTT. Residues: CASSQDRQSPDTQYF.

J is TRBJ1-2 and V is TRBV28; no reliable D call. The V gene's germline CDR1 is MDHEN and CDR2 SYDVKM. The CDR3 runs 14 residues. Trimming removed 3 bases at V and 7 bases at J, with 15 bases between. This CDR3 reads CASSLDRDVFGYTF. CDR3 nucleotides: TGTGCCAGCAGTTTGGACCGGGATGTATTTGGCTACACCTTC.

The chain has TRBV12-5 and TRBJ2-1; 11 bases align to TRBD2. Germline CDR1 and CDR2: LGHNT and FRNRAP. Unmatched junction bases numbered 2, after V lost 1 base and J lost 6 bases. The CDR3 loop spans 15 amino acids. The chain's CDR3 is CASGLGTSGFNEQFF. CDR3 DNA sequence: TGTGCTAGTGGTTTGGGGACTAGCGGGTTCAATGAGCAGTTCTTC. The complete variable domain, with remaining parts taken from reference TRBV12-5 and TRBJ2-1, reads DARVTQTPRHKVTEMGQEVTMRCQPILGHNTVFWYRQTMMQGLELLAYFRNRAPLDDSGMPKDRFSAEMPDATLATLKIQPSEPRDSAVYFCASGLGTSGFNEQFFGPGTRLTVL.

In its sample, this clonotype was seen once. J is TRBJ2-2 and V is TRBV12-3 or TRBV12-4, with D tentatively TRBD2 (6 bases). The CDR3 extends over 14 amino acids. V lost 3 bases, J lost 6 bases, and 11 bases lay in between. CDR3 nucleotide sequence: TGTGCCAGCAGTTTTTTAGGGGAGGCCGGGGAGCTGTTTTTT. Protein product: CASSFLGEAGELFF.

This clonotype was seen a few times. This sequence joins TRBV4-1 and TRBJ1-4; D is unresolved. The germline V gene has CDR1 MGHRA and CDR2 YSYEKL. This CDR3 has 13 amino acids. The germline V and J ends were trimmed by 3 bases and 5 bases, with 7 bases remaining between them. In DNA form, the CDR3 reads TGCGCCAGCAGCCAGGGCCTGAATGAAAAACTGTTTTTT. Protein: CASSQGLNEKLFF.

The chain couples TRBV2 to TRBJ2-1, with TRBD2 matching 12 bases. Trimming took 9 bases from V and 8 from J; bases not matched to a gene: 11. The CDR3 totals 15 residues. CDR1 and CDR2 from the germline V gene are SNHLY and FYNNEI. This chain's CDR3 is CASYSGTSGYDEQFF. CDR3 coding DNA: TGTGCCAGTTACTCCGGGACTAGCGGGTACGATGAGCAGTTCTTC.

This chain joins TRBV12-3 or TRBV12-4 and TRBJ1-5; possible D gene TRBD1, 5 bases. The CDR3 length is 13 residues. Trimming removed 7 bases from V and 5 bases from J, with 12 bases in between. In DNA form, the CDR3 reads TGTGCCAGCAACGCCCGGGGGGATCAGCCCCAGCATTTT. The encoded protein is CASNARGDQPQHF.

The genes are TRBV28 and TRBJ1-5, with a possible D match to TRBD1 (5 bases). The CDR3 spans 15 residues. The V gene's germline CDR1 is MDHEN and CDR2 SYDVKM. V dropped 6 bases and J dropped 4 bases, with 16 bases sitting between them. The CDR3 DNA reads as TGTGCCAGCAGGATCTCGGGACCGGCGAATCAGCCCCAGCATTTT. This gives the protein CASRISGPANQPQHF.

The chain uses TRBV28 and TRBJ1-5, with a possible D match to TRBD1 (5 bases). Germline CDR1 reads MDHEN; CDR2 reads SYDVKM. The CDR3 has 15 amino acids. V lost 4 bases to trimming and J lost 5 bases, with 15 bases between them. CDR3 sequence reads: CASSSFAGGYQPQHF. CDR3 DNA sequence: TGTGCCAGCAGTTCGTTCGCGGGGGGTTATCAGCCCCAGCATTTT.

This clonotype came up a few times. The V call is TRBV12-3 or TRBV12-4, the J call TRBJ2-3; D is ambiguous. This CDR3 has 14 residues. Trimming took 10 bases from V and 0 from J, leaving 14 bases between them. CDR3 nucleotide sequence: TGTGCCACCTCCCCCAGGACCAGCACAGATACGCAGTATTTT. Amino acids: CATSPRTSTDTQYF.

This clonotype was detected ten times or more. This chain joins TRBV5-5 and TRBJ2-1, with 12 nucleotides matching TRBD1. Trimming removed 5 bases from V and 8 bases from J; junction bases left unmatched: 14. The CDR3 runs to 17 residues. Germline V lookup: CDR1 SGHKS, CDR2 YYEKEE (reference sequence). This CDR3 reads CASRIGFRDRGPDEQFF. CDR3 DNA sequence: TGTGCCAGCAGGATAGGGTTCCGGGACAGGGGGCCTGATGAGCAGTTCTTC. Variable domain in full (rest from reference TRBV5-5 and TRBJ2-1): DAGVTQSPTHLIKTRGQQVTLRCSPISGHKSVSWYQQVLGQGPQFIFQYYEKEERGRGNFPDRFSARQFPNYSSELNVNALLLGDSALYLCASRIGFRDRGPDEQFFGPGTRLTVL.

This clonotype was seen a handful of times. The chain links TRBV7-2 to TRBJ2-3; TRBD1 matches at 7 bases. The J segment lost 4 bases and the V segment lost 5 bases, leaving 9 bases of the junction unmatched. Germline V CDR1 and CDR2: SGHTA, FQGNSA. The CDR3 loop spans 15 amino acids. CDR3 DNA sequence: TGTGCCAGCAGCCAAGACAGGGTTGTGGCAGATACGCAGTATTTT. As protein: CASSQDRVVADTQYF. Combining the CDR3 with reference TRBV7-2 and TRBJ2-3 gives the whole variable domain GAGVSQSPSNKVTEKGKDVELRCDPISGHTALYWYRQSLGQGLEFLIYFQGNSAPDKSGLPSDRFSAERTGGSVSTLTIQRTQQEDSAVYLCASSQDRVVADTQYFGPGTRLTVL.

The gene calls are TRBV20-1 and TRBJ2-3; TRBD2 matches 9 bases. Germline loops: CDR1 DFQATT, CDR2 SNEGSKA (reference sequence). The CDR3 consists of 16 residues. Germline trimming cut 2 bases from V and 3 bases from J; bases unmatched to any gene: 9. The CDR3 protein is CSARRLAGRGTDTQYF. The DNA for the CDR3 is TGCAGTGCTAGACGCCTAGCGGGACGGGGGACAGATACGCAGTATTTT.

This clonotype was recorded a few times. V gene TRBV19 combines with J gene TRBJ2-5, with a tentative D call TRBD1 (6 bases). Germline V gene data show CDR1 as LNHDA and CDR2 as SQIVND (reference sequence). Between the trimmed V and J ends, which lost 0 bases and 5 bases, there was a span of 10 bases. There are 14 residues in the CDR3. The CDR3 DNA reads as TGTGCCAGTAGTATAGATCACAGGGCTGAGACCCAGTACTTC. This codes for CASSIDHRAETQYF.

CDR3 DNA sequence: TGTGCCAGCGGGATTAGCGGTTACACCTACAATGAGCAGTTCTTC. Encoded protein: CASGISGYTYNEQFF. The chain is built from TRBV7-2 and TRBJ2-1, with a weak D call TRBD2 (6 bases). Per the germline V gene, CDR1 is SGHTA and CDR2 is FQGNSA. Between the trimmed V and J ends, which lost 8 bases and 2 bases, there was a span of 16 bases. This CDR3 has 15 residues. The entire variable domain, with the rest obtained from reference TRBV7-2 and TRBJ2-1, is as follows: GAGVSQSPSNKVTEKGKDVELRCDPISGHTALYWYRQSLGQGLEFLIYFQGNSAPDKSGLPSDRFSAERTGGSVSTLTIQRTQQEDSAVYLCASGISGYTYNEQFFGPGTRLTVL.

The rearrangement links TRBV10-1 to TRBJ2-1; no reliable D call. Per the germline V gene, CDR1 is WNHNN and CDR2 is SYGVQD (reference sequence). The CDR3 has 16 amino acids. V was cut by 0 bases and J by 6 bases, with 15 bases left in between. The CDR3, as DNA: TGCGCCAGCAGTGAGTCCCCCTTCGAACCTTTCAATGAGCAGTTCTTC. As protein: CASSESPFEPFNEQFF.

CDR3 in DNA: TGTGCCAGCAGCTTAGGTGTCGGGAGGGCCTCCTACAATGAGCAGTTCTTC. Amino acids: CASSLGVGRASYNEQFF. V usage is TRBV7-6 and J usage is TRBJ2-1; 8 nucleotides align to TRBD2. V trimming: 1 base; J trimming: 0 bases; junction bases outside the gene matches: 5. Germline values: CDR1 SGHVS, CDR2 FNYEAQ. There are 17 residues in the CDR3.

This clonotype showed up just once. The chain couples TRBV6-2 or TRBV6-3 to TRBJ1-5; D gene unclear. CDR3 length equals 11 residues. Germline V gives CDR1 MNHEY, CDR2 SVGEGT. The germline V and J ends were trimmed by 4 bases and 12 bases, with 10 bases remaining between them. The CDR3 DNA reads TGTGCCAGCAGTTCATCCCGGGACCAGCATTTT. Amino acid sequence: CASSSSRDQHF.